These 29 T cell receptor beta chains were sequenced from one sample in a study of blood T cell repertoires in COVID-19. Here immunoSEQ multiplex PCR was the method, and the copy in TCRdb shows in-frame clones only, minus some. The data show some 120,000 clones, with approximately 84% seen just once and roughly an eighth held by the top ten. Sequenced sample: peripheral blood. The receptors come from a woman in her twenties or thirties who had recovered from COVID-19.

CDR3 region: CASSWGQTEAFF. Here the CDR3 DNA reads TGTGCCAGCAGCTGGGGACAAACCGAAGCTTTCTTT. The V gene is TRBV7-9, the J gene TRBJ1-1, with D perhaps matching TRBD1 (6 bases). Trimming pared 4 bases from V and 8 bases from J, leaving 11 bases between. The germline V gene encodes CDR1 SEHNR and CDR2 FQNEAQ (reference sequence). The CDR3 runs to 12 residues.

CDR3 bases: TGTGCCAGCAGTCCCCCGAGCTCCTACAATGAGCAGTTCTTC. The encoded protein is CASSPPSSYNEQFF. The genes are TRBV28 and TRBJ2-1; D not certain. Trimming left V 5 bases short and J 0 bases short, with 8 bases between. Germline assignment: CDR1 MDHEN and CDR2 SYDVKM. The CDR3 has 14 amino acids.

This chain uses TRBV3-1 (or the pseudogene TRBV3-2) with TRBJ2-1, with D possibly being TRBD2 (6 bases). CDR1 and CDR2 (germline): LGHDT, YNNKEL (reference sequence). The CDR3 spans 16 residues. Trimming stripped 4 bases from V and 6 bases from J, with 19 bases between. DNA for the CDR3: TGTGCCAGCAGCCCAATAGGGAGGCTCGAGGGCAATGAGCAGTTCTTC. This gives the protein CASSPIGRLEGNEQFF.

The rearrangement uses TRBV29-1 and TRBJ2-7; 8 bases agree with TRBD1. The germline V gene has CDR1 SQVTM and CDR2 ANQGSEA. CDR3 size: 14 residues. J was trimmed by 1 base and V by 7 bases; bases with no gene match: 9. DNA for the CDR3: TGCAGCGCCTGTCGGCAGGGGGCATCCTACGAGCAGTACTTC. The encoded protein is CSACRQGASYEQYF.

J is TRBJ1-2 and V is TRBV5-1; a possible D gene is TRBD1 (5 bases). The germline V gene encodes CDR1 SGHRS and CDR2 YFSETQ. Trimming took 3 bases from V and 5 from J, leaving 8 bases between them. The CDR3 has 12 amino acids. Written as DNA, the CDR3 is TGCGCCAGCAGCTCGGACATATATGGCTACACCTTC. Encoded protein: CASSSDIYGYTF.

In its sample, this clone was seen a few times. The gene calls are TRBV18 and TRBJ2-2, with TRBD1 as a possible D gene (6 bases). V was pared by 3 bases and J by 3 bases, with 11 bases between. The CDR3 runs to 15 residues. The V gene's germline CDR1 is KGHSH and CDR2 LQKENI. CDR3 region: CASSPGTPDTGELFF. In DNA, the CDR3 is TGTGCCAGCTCACCCGGGACACCAGACACCGGGGAGCTGTTTTTT.

The gene calls are TRBV5-4 and TRBJ2-2; 12 bases are shared with TRBD2. Unmatched junction bases numbered 9, after V lost 4 bases and J lost 8 bases. Germline assignment: CDR1 SGHNT and CDR2 YYREEE (reference sequence). The CDR3 is 16 residues long. This CDR3 is CASSPSSGRASGELFF. The DNA of the CDR3 is TGTGCCAGCAGCCCTTCTAGCGGGAGGGCCTCAGGGGAGCTGTTTTTT. Combining the CDR3 with reference TRBV5-4 and TRBJ2-2 gives the whole variable domain ETGVTQSPTHLIKTRGQQVTLRCSSQSGHNTVSWYQQALGQGPQFIFQYYREEENGRGNFPPRFSGLQFPNYSSELNVNALELDDSALYLCASSPSSGRASGELFFGEGSRLTVL.

V gene TRBV6-1 combines with J gene TRBJ1-2, with 11 bases identical to TRBD1. V lost 2 bases to trimming and J lost 5 bases; unmatched junction nucleotides: 7. There are 16 residues in the CDR3. In germline, CDR1 is MNHNS, CDR2 SASEGT. CDR3: CASSELGQGAWYGYTF. The CDR3 bases are TGTGCCAGCAGTGAACTTGGACAGGGGGCATGGTATGGCTACACCTTC.

This chain links TRBV19 with TRBJ2-5; 8 nucleotides line up with TRBD2. After removal of 4 bases from V and 2 bases from J, the junction contained 0 bases not matched to a gene. Germline lookup yields CDR1 LNHDA and CDR2 SQIVND (reference sequence). The CDR3 spans 13 residues. CDR3 nucleotides: TGTGCCAGTAGTAGACTAGCGCAAGAGACCCAGTACTTC. Translating gives CASSRLAQETQYF.

The chain links TRBV6-5 to TRBJ2-1; 8 bases match TRBD2. The germline V gene encodes CDR1 MNHEY and CDR2 SVGAGI. Trimming removed 11 bases from V and 1 base from J; junction bases left unmatched: 7. The CDR3 loop spans 14 amino acids. CDR3 protein: CAGETSGSYNEQFF. DNA for the CDR3: TGTGCCGGGGAAACTAGCGGATCCTACAATGAGCAGTTCTTC.

The J gene is TRBJ1-3, the V gene TRBV18; TRBD1 might be the D (5 bases). The CDR3 is 16 residues long. V was shortened by 2 bases and J by 2 bases, with 13 bases between the two germline ends. The germline CDR1 and CDR2 sequences are KGHSH and LQKENI. DNA for the CDR3: TGTGCCAGCTCACCAGAGCAGCAAGGGGCTGGAAACACCATATATTTT. As protein: CASSPEQQGAGNTIYF.

The rearrangement joins TRBV19 to TRBJ1-3; D gene unclear. The CDR3 is 16 residues long. V was trimmed by 6 bases and J by 0 bases, leaving 15 bases between them. Germline values: CDR1 LNHDA, CDR2 SQIVND (reference sequence). CDR3 nucleotides: TGTGCCAGTAGACAAGGACTTCCTGGCTCTGGAAACACCATATATTTT. This sequence encodes CASRQGLPGSGNTIYF.

V gene TRBV15 combines with J gene TRBJ2-5; 8 nucleotides match TRBD2. Germline assignment: CDR1 LNHNV and CDR2 YYDKDF (reference sequence). V was clipped by 5 bases and J by 2 bases; unmatched bases: 10. The CDR3 length is 16 residues. CDR3 nucleotide sequence: TGTGCCACCAGCGGCCCTAGCGGGTTAACACAAGAGACCCAGTACTTC. It codes for CATSGPSGLTQETQYF.

The sample holds many counts of this clone. The chain is built from TRBV9 and TRBJ2-6, with D possibly being TRBD2 (5 bases). V was pared by 4 bases and J by 3 bases, with 14 bases between. Germline-derived CDR1 and CDR2 are SGDLS and YYNGEE. This CDR3 has 16 amino acids. CDR3 nucleotide sequence: TGTGCCAGCAGCCCATACCCCGGGGTTGGGGCCAACGTCCTGACTTTC. Its translation is CASSPYPGVGANVLTF.

This clone has just a few counts. This chain uses TRBV5-1 with TRBJ2-1; D not resolved. The CDR3 covers 14 residues. CDR1 is SGHRS and CDR2 is YFSETQ in the germline V gene. The V gene lost 0 bases and the J gene lost 8 bases, with 12 bases spanning the gap. The DNA for the CDR3 is TGCGCCAGCAGCTTGGTCGTTTCAGGCGATGAGCAGTTCTTC. Translated, it gives CASSLVVSGDEQFF.

The chain joins TRBV11-3 to TRBJ1-1; a possible D gene is TRBD1 (5 bases). Germline values: CDR1 SGHNT, CDR2 YENEEA. This CDR3 is built from 13 residues. V was shortened by 5 bases and J by 4 bases, with 11 bases between the two germline ends. The DNA of the CDR3 is TGTGCCAGCAGCCCCCAGGGAAGCACTGAAGCTTTCTTT. It specifies CASSPQGSTEAFF.

This chain connects TRBV5-6 to TRBJ2-7; 7 positions agree with TRBD1. Germline V CDR1 and CDR2: SGHDT, YYEEEE. CDR3 size: 15 residues. The trim removed 2 bases at V and 1 base at J, leaving 6 bases unmatched. The CDR3 spells CASSFLTGWSYEQYF. CDR3 DNA sequence: TGTGCCAGCAGCTTTCTGACAGGGTGGTCCTACGAGCAGTACTTC. Drawing the rest from reference TRBV5-6 and TRBJ2-7, the complete variable domain is DAGVTQSPTHLIKTRGQQVTLRCSPKSGHDTVSWYQQALGQGPQFIFQYYEEEERQRGNFPDRFSGHQFPNYSSELNVNALLLGDSALYLCASSFLTGWSYEQYFGPGTRLTVT.

The V gene is TRBV5-1, the J gene TRBJ2-5; 8 nucleotides agree with TRBD2. The length of the CDR3 is 16 residues. Trimming removed 0 bases from V and 5 bases from J; junction bases left unmatched: 9. The germline gives CDR1 SGHRS, CDR2 YFSETQ. CDR3 sequence: CASSLGSLAGLETQYF. For the CDR3, the DNA is TGCGCCAGCAGCTTGGGGTCCTTAGCGGGGTTGGAGACCCAGTACTTC.

The chain combines TRBV13 with TRBJ1-2; 7 bases line up with TRBD1. This CDR3 is built from 14 residues. The V segment lost 6 bases and the J segment 7 bases; nucleotides outside the gene matches: 11. Germline-derived CDR1 and CDR2 are PRHDT and FYEKMQ (reference sequence). The CDR3 DNA reads TGTGCCAGCAGTCGGGGGAGACAGGGAGTTGGCTACACCTTC. Protein product: CASSRGRQGVGYTF.

The chain links TRBV13 to TRBJ2-2; possible D gene TRBD1, 6 bases. The CDR3 loop spans 13 amino acids. Germline V gene data show CDR1 as PRHDT and CDR2 as FYEKMQ (reference sequence). Between the trimmed V and J ends, which lost 4 bases and 8 bases, there was a span of 11 bases. The CDR3 sequence is CASSYTGYGELFF. The CDR3 DNA sequence: TGTGCCAGCAGCTACACAGGGTATGGGGAGCTGTTTTTT.

V and J are TRBV4-1 and TRBJ2-1; maybe TRBD1 (6 bases). Germline V gene lookup returns CDR1 MGHRA and CDR2 YSYEKL. Trimming pared 4 bases from V and 0 bases from J, leaving 19 bases between. This CDR3 contains 18 residues. CDR3 DNA: TGCGCCAGCAGCCCGCAAGAAGGGACACCGAGCTCCTACAATGAGCAGTTCTTC. Translating it yields CASSPQEGTPSSYNEQFF.

The chain uses TRBV7-3 and TRBJ2-1; possible D gene TRBD2, 6 bases. CDR3 size: 16 residues. Germline V lookup: CDR1 SGHTA, CDR2 FQGTGA. V lost 1 base and J lost 5, with 15 bases in between. DNA for the CDR3: TGTGCCAGCAGCTTAAAGGGCGGGAAAGGGGACAATGAGCAGTTCTTC. Translated, it gives CASSLKGGKGDNEQFF. Based on the CDR3 plus reference TRBV7-3 and TRBJ2-1, the full variable domain is GAGVSQTPSNKVTEKGKYVELRCDPISGHTALYWYRQSLGQGPEFLIYFQGTGAADDSGLPNDRFFAVRPEGSVSTLKIQRTERGDSAVYLCASSLKGGKGDNEQFFGPGTRLTVL.

The chain joins TRBV7-9 to TRBJ2-1; possible D gene TRBD2, 6 bases. V lost 0 bases and J lost 3, with 9 bases in between. Germline CDR1 and CDR2: SEHNR and FQNEAQ (reference sequence). CDR3 length: 15 amino acids. Here the CDR3 reads CASSLAGRDYNEQFF. CDR3 nucleotides: TGTGCCAGCAGCTTAGCTGGGCGGGACTACAATGAGCAGTTCTTC.

The chain has TRBV7-8 and TRBJ2-7, with D perhaps matching TRBD1 (5 bases). The germline gives CDR1 SGHVS, CDR2 FQNEAQ. V shed 5 bases and J shed 4 bases, with 15 bases lying between them. CDR3 length equals 14 residues. The CDR3 sequence is CASSANRRQYEQYF. In DNA form, the CDR3 reads TGTGCCAGCAGCGCAAACAGGAGACAATACGAGCAGTACTTC.

The rearrangement links TRBV9 to TRBJ2-1; TRBD2 matches at 16 bases. Unmatched junction bases numbered 7, after V lost 0 bases and J lost 4 bases. The CDR3 runs to 19 residues. The germline gives CDR1 SGDLS, CDR2 YYNGEE. The CDR3 loop is CASSVGLGLAGGPYNEQFF. CDR3 bases: TGTGCCAGCAGCGTAGGTTTGGGACTAGCGGGGGGGCCATACAATGAGCAGTTCTTC.

V is TRBV6-5 and J is TRBJ1-6; a possible D gene is TRBD1 (5 bases). The CDR3 runs 14 residues. Germline V gene data show CDR1 as MNHEY and CDR2 as SVGAGI. Between the trimmed V and J ends, which lost 0 bases and 11 bases, there was a span of 11 bases. Written as DNA, the CDR3 is TGTGCCAGCAGTTACTCGTCAGGGCGAGCACCCCTCCACTTT. It codes for CASSYSSGRAPLHF.

V and J are TRBV4-2 and TRBJ1-1, with a weak D call TRBD1 (6 bases). The CDR3 runs 14 residues. The germline V and J ends were trimmed by 3 bases and 1 base, with 9 bases remaining between them. Germline values: CDR1 LGHNA, CDR2 YNFKEQ. Here the CDR3 reads CASSHLTGNTEAFF. The CDR3 DNA reads TGTGCCAGCAGCCACTTGACAGGGAACACTGAAGCTTTCTTT.

The chain couples TRBV6-5 to TRBJ2-7, with 9 bases that match TRBD1. Germline loops: CDR1 MNHEY, CDR2 SVGAGI. The V segment lost 4 bases and the J segment 2 bases; nucleotides outside the gene matches: 3. The CDR3 consists of 14 residues. The CDR3 DNA reads TGTGCCAGCAGTTGGGGACAGGGTCCCTACGAGCAGTACTTC. Protein product: CASSWGQGPYEQYF.

The genes are TRBV14 and TRBJ1-2; perhaps TRBD1 as D (6 bases). The CDR3 length is 13 residues. Deletions cut 6 bases from V and 0 bases from J, with 8 bases between. Germline CDR1 reads SGHDN; CDR2 reads FVKESK. The CDR3 protein is CASSGQSNYGYTF. CDR3 nucleotide sequence: TGTGCCAGCAGTGGACAGTCTAACTATGGCTACACCTTC.